Sequencing of this T cell receptor beta chain was carried out in a study of blood T cells in healthy people across ages. This clonotype was counted ten times or more. With 4 bases clipped from V and 0 bases from J, the junction kept 10 bases outside the gene matches. The CDR3 sequence is 18 residues long. Germline CDR1 reads SGHTA; CDR2 reads FQGTGA. For the second PCR, which ran for 7 to 11 cycles, a sample-barcoded 5' primer and a J-beta primer mix were used. TCRdb reanalysed the 5' RACE reads using MiXCR and keeps one entry per CDR3 protein. The data contain roughly 1.7 million distinct CDR3 sequences, around 35% of them seen just once; the ten biggest clones take up about 10%.

The sequenced material came from blood. This receptor was identified in a woman between 25 and 40 years old in good health. The rearrangement uses TRBV7-3 and TRBJ2-3; 10 nucleotides align to TRBD1. CDR3 nucleotides: TGTGCCAGCAGCTCACCCCCCGCGGGACAGGGGAGCACAGATACGCAGTATTTT. Its translation is CASSSPPAGQGSTDTQYF.